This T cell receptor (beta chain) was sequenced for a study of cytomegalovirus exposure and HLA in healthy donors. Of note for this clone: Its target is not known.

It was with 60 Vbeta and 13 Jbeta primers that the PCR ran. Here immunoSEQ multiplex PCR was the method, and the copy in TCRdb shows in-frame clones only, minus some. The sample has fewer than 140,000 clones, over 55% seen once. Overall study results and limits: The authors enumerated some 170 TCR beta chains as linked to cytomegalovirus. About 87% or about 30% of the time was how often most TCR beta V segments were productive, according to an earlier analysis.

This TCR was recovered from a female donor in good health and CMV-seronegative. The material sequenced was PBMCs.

The CDR3: CASSVQGGTEAFF. The CDR3 region has the DNA TGTGCCAGCAGCGTCCAGGGTGGAACTGAAGCTTTCTTT. The chain links TRBV7-9 to TRBJ1-1; a possible D gene is TRBD1 (5 bases). CDR3 length: 13 amino acids. The V gene lost 5 bases and the J gene lost 5 bases, with 12 bases spanning the gap. Germline assignment: CDR1 SEHNR and CDR2 FQNEAQ (reference sequence).